Listed here are 18 T cell receptor beta chains from one sample, sequenced in a study of early T cells in non-severe SARS-CoV-2 infection. TCRdb processed the 5' RACE reads anew with MiXCR; each CDR3 protein has one entry. The table shows about 15,000 distinct CDR3 sequences, with around 5.8% occurring only once. The sample in question was whole blood, obtained at baseline. The receptors come from an adult who was a healthcare worker with PCR-confirmed SARS-CoV-2 infection or an uninfected control (not recorded which).

This clonotype has ten or more counts. The V gene is TRBV11-2, the J gene TRBJ2-7, with D uncertain. Trimming shortened V by 0 bases and J by 0 bases, and 9 bases separated the two germline ends. The CDR3 is made up of 15 amino acids. Germline V lookup: CDR1 SGHAT, CDR2 FQNNGV. The CDR3 sequence: CASSLDLVTSYEQYF. DNA for the CDR3: TGTGCCAGCAGCTTAGACCTTGTCACCTCCTACGAGCAGTACTTC.

This clonotype was counted many times. The chain couples TRBV5-6 to TRBJ1-2; tentatively, D is TRBD1 (5 bases). Trimming pared 0 bases from V and 4 bases from J, leaving 10 bases between. Per the germline V gene, CDR1 is SGHDT and CDR2 is YYEEEE. The CDR3 consists of 14 residues. CDR3 region: CASSLDGTLYGYTF. The CDR3 region has the DNA TGTGCCAGCAGCTTGGATGGGACTCTCTATGGCTACACCTTC.

This clonotype has a count of ten or more. CDR3 sequence: CASSVGTGDSTDTQYF. CDR3 nucleotides: TGTGCCAGCAGCGTAGGAACAGGGGATAGCACAGATACGCAGTATTTT. The V gene is TRBV9, the J gene TRBJ2-3; 7 bases fit TRBD1. Germline CDR1 reads SGDLS; CDR2 reads YYNGEE. V lost 0 bases, J lost 0 bases, and 4 bases stayed unmatched. The CDR3 covers 16 residues.

This clonotype was recorded many times. The genes are TRBV6-6 and TRBJ2-3; a weak D match, TRBD1 (5 bases). The CDR3 length is 18 residues. CDR1 is MNHNY and CDR2 is SVGAGI in the germline V gene (reference sequence). The V end was cut by 6 bases, the J end by 2 bases, with 24 bases between. In DNA form, the CDR3 reads TGTGCCAGCAGCTACCAATTGTGGCCAGGGATGGACACAGATACGCAGTATTTT. It specifies CASSYQLWPGMDTDTQYF.

This clonotype has a count of ten or more. The chain has TRBV12-3 or TRBV12-4 and TRBJ1-1; D is ambiguous. Trimming pared 3 bases from V and 5 bases from J, leaving 10 bases between. The CDR3 covers 13 residues. CDR3 sequence: CASSFEPGTEAFF. The CDR3 DNA is TGTGCCAGCAGTTTCGAACCCGGGACTGAAGCTTTCTTT.

At least ten counts were recorded for this clonotype. This chain joins TRBV12-3 or TRBV12-4 and TRBJ2-3; tentative D call: TRBD2 (6 bases). CDR3 length: 17 residues. The V and J ends lost 3 bases and 4 bases respectively, with 20 bases between them. This CDR3 reads CASSFVLSSERADTQYF. CDR3 DNA sequence: TGTGCCAGCAGTTTTGTTCTATCCTCCGAGCGGGCAGATACGCAGTATTTT.

Within the sample, this clonotype is medium-sized. The CDR3 region has the DNA TGTGCCAGCTCCCTCGGAGAGGTTGGGGCCAACGTCCTGACTTTC. It specifies CASSLGEVGANVLTF. The genes are TRBV5-8 and TRBJ2-6; no reliable D call. The length of the CDR3 is 15 residues. With 7 bases removed from V and 3 bases from J, the gap between germline ends came to 14 bases. In germline, CDR1 is SGHTS, CDR2 YDEGEE.

The chain combines TRBV5-1 with TRBJ2-1; 11 bases map to TRBD1. The germline V gene has CDR1 SGHRS and CDR2 YFSETQ. J lost 4 bases, V lost 3 bases, and 3 bases had no gene match. There are 15 residues in the CDR3. CDR3 DNA sequence: TGCGCCAGCAGCTCGGGACAGGGGGTGTACAATGAGCAGTTCTTC. Translated: CASSSGQGVYNEQFF.

The V call is TRBV6-6, the J call TRBJ2-2; 10 nucleotides agree with TRBD1. V lost 0 bases to trimming and J lost 5 bases; unmatched junction nucleotides: 3. The CDR3 covers 16 residues. Germline V gene sequence: CDR1 MNHNY, CDR2 SVGAGI (reference sequence). Written as DNA, the CDR3 is TGTGCCAGCAGTTACTCCGGGACAGGGGTGACCGGGGAGCTGTTTTTT. Translated, it gives CASSYSGTGVTGELFF.

Many counts were recorded for this clonotype. The genes are TRBV29-1 and TRBJ1-6, with TRBD1 matching over 7 bases. The germline CDR1 and CDR2 sequences are SQVTM and ANQGSEA. The CDR3 runs to 13 residues. V trimming: 4 bases; J trimming: 8 bases; junction bases outside the gene matches: 5. CDR3 DNA sequence: TGCAGCGTTGGGGAGGGGGCTTATTCACCCCTCCACTTT. Protein sequence: CSVGEGAYSPLHF.

The sample holds many counts of this clonotype. The chain combines TRBV5-1 with TRBJ1-6; the D gene is possibly TRBD1 (5 bases). The V end was cut by 0 bases, the J end by 9 bases, with 13 bases between. CDR1 is SGHRS, CDR2 YFSETQ, per germline. The length of the CDR3 is 15 residues. The CDR3 region is CASSLEGRGISPLHF. The CDR3 region has the DNA TGCGCCAGCAGCTTGGAGGGGCGCGGGATTTCACCCCTCCACTTT.

This clonotype is judged medium-sized. The rearrangement uses TRBV11-3 and TRBJ1-1; 8 bases agree with TRBD1. Germline CDR1 reads SGHNT; CDR2 reads YENEEA. V lost 4 bases to trimming and J lost 6 bases; unmatched junction nucleotides: 4. This CDR3 comprises 13 residues. This CDR3 reads CASSSDRDPEAFF. CDR3 DNA sequence: TGTGCCAGCAGCTCGGACAGGGATCCTGAAGCTTTCTTT.

This clonotype is medium-sized in the sample. The rearrangement joins TRBV12-3 or TRBV12-4 to TRBJ2-7, with 8 nucleotides matching TRBD1. V lost 4 bases, J lost 3 bases, and 2 bases stayed unmatched. The CDR3 runs 13 residues. The CDR3 here is CASSSTGGYEQYF. The CDR3 coding sequence is TGTGCCAGCAGTTCTACAGGGGGCTACGAGCAGTACTTC.

This clonotype was picked up many times. The J gene is TRBJ1-2, the V gene TRBV6-1, with D unresolved. V was shortened by 1 base and J by 4 bases, with 10 bases between the two germline ends. The CDR3 covers 14 residues. Germline V gene sequence: CDR1 MNHNS, CDR2 SASEGT. The CDR3 here is CASSEGHALYGYTF. The CDR3 DNA follows: TGTGCCAGCAGTGAAGGTCACGCTCTCTATGGCTACACCTTC.

The chain carries TRBV29-1 and TRBJ2-1; D unclear. The CDR3 totals 12 residues. Germline V gene data show CDR1 as SQVTM and CDR2 as ANQGSEA. V was shortened by 4 bases and J by 4 bases, with 8 bases between the two germline ends. The DNA of the CDR3 is TGCAGCGTTGTCCCATATTACAATGAGCAGTTCTTC. Its protein product is CSVVPYYNEQFF.

This clonotype was picked up a small number of times. The V gene is TRBV12-3 or TRBV12-4, the J gene TRBJ2-3; 9 nucleotides line up with TRBD1. The J segment lost 4 bases and the V segment lost 3 bases, leaving 8 bases of the junction unmatched. The CDR3 spans 16 residues. The CDR3 is CASSFQDRGGADTQYF. Here the CDR3 DNA reads TGTGCCAGCAGTTTTCAGGACAGGGGTGGCGCAGATACGCAGTATTTT.

The sample holds a few counts of this clonotype. J is TRBJ2-7 and V is TRBV5-1, with D maybe TRBD2 (5 bases). Trimming removed 4 bases from V and 7 bases from J, with 18 bases in between. Germline CDR1 SGHRS, CDR2 YFSETQ. This CDR3 has 14 amino acids. The CDR3 here is CASSHSDGLGEQYF. The CDR3 region has the DNA TGCGCCAGCAGCCACTCCGACGGACTTGGTGAGCAGTACTTC. Combining the CDR3 with reference TRBV5-1 and TRBJ2-7 gives the whole variable domain KAGVTQTPRYLIKTRGQQVTLSCSPISGHRSVSWYQQTPGQGLQFLFEYFSETQRNKGNFPGRFSGRQFSNSRSEMNVSTLELGDSALYLCASSHSDGLGEQYFGPGTRLTVT.

This clonotype is medium-sized (0.01 to 0.1%) in the sample. This rearrangement joins TRBV6-1 to TRBJ2-1; either TRBD1 or TRBD2 may fit D (6 bases each). CDR3 size: 15 residues. V lost 1 base and J lost 4, with 11 bases in between. Germline V gives CDR1 MNHNS, CDR2 SASEGT. CDR3 residues: CASSEETGAYNEQFF. Here the CDR3 DNA reads TGTGCCAGCAGTGAAGAGACGGGGGCGTACAATGAGCAGTTCTTC.